This TCR beta chain came from a study of blood T cell repertoires in COVID-19. Study details: Donors in the United States, Italy and Spain gave samples during acute or convalescent COVID-19.

CDR3 length equals 14 residues. From germline, CDR1 is MDHEN and CDR2 SYDVKM. V lost 2 bases and J lost 2, with 9 bases in between. Methods used by the authors: How many nucleated cells were present was estimated from reference gene primer amplification. TCRdb's copy holds only in-frame clones and misses some; the assay was immunoSEQ multiplex PCR. Clone size and V and J calls were adopted from that table, with D and trimming inferred from the DNA. The table includes about 49,000 clones, roughly four fifths detected once. This chain uses TRBV28 with TRBJ1-1; D unclear. The clonotype comes from an older woman with acute or convalescent COVID-19. Sequencing used peripheral blood. CDR3 nucleotide sequence: TGTGCCAGCAGTTTAGGGCAGATTAACACTGAAGCTTTCTTT. Its protein product is CASSLGQINTEAFF.